This passage covers 17 T cell receptor beta chains from one sample sequenced in a study of T cell responses to AZD1222 COVID-19 vaccine. Only in-frame clones appear in the TCRdb table, and some are missing; sequencing was by immunoSEQ multiplex PCR. The data show 95,000 to 100,000 clones, roughly nine tenths seen once. Sequencing was performed on peripheral blood, taken on day 0 of AZD1222 vaccination. The receptors originated from an adult in good health.

V usage is TRBV6-5 and J usage is TRBJ2-7; TRBD2 matches 10 bases. The V gene end was trimmed by 0 bases and the J gene end by 0 bases; junction bases not matched to a gene: 2. The CDR3 contains 16 residues. Germline V gives CDR1 MNHEY, CDR2 SVGAGI. CDR3 sequence: CASSYSASGSSYEQYF. In nucleotides, the CDR3 is TGTGCCAGCAGTTACTCCGCTAGCGGGAGCTCCTACGAGCAGTACTTC.

V usage is TRBV5-1 and J usage is TRBJ1-1; 9 bases line up with TRBD1. This CDR3 comprises 13 residues. V dropped 5 bases and J dropped 4; count of bases not matched to a gene: 3. Germline CDR1 and CDR2: SGHRS and YFSETQ. The CDR3 coding sequence is TGCGCCAGCAGTACGACAGGGGGCACTGAAGCTTTCTTT. This sequence encodes CASSTTGGTEAFF.

The chain joins TRBV7-3 to TRBJ2-7; D may be TRBD2 (6 bases). The CDR3 runs 14 residues. CDR1 is SGHTA and CDR2 is FQGTGA in the germline V gene. Trimming cost V 8 bases and J 1 base, with 15 bases left between them. CDR3 bases: TGTGCCAGCGGTCCGGGCGGGAAGTCCTACGAGCAGTACTTC. It translates to CASGPGGKSYEQYF.

The chain recombines TRBV7-2 with TRBJ1-1; D gene ambiguous. Per germline, CDR1 SGHTA and CDR2 FQGNSA. V shed 4 bases and J shed 0 bases, with 12 bases lying between them. The CDR3 extends over 15 amino acids. The CDR3 bases are TGTGCCAGCAGCTCACCTGGCCGGGTGAACACTGAAGCTTTCTTT. The encoded protein is CASSSPGRVNTEAFF.

The V gene is TRBV29-1, the J gene TRBJ2-3; D gene uncertain. The V end lost 4 bases, the J end lost 1 base, and 9 bases lay between the germline ends. Germline V gene data show CDR1 as SQVTM and CDR2 as ANQGSEA. This CDR3 has 13 residues. CDR3 sequence reads: CSVVGSGTDTQYF. In DNA, the CDR3 is TGCAGCGTTGTAGGATCCGGCACAGATACGCAGTATTTT.

This clone was detected once. The V call is TRBV19, the J call TRBJ1-3; D not resolved. V was shortened by 10 bases and J by 0 bases, with 13 bases between the two germline ends. This CDR3 is built from 14 residues. The germline gives CDR1 LNHDA, CDR2 SQIVND (reference sequence). The CDR3 loop is CATTKRSSGNTIYF. The CDR3 region has the DNA TGTGCCACTACAAAGCGAAGCTCTGGAAACACCATATATTTT.

V is TRBV6-4 and J is TRBJ2-1; 8 bases agree with TRBD1. Per the germline V gene, CDR1 is MRHNA and CDR2 is SNTAGT. The ends lost 3 bases at V and 6 bases at J; junction bases unmatched: 7. CDR3 length: 15 amino acids. In nucleotides, the CDR3 is TGTGCCAGCAGTGAAGGTCAGGGGGCCTCCAATGAGCAGTTCTTC. Translated: CASSEGQGASNEQFF.

V gene TRBV7-9 combines with J gene TRBJ1-5; no reliable D call. Germline V lookup: CDR1 SEHNR, CDR2 FQNEAQ (reference sequence). V lost 1 base and J 8 bases, leaving 18 bases between the germline ends. The CDR3 consists of 16 residues. The CDR3 DNA sequence: TGTGCCAGCAGCTTAGGGCCCGAGACCGGTTTTAAGCCCCAGCATTTT. It codes for CASSLGPETGFKPQHF.

V usage is TRBV7-2 and J usage is TRBJ2-2; D remains unclear. V dropped 6 bases and J dropped 0 bases, with 17 bases sitting between them. CDR1 SGHTA and CDR2 FQGNSA come from the germline V gene. The CDR3 is 17 residues long. The CDR3 is CASRSSWGGTNTGELFF. The CDR3 nucleotides are TGTGCCAGCAGATCCTCCTGGGGTGGCACGAACACCGGGGAGCTGTTTTTT.

The chain is built from TRBV14 and TRBJ2-1; TRBD2 agrees at 12 bases. V dropped 2 bases and J dropped 5; count of bases not matched to a gene: 4. This CDR3 contains 16 residues. In germline, CDR1 is SGHDN, CDR2 FVKESK. As DNA, the CDR3 is TGTGCCAGCAGCCAACCTAGCGGGAGGGCCCACAATGAGCAGTTCTTC. Translating gives CASSQPSGRAHNEQFF.

This clone was counted once. The rearrangement joins TRBV18 to TRBJ1-4; no clear D. The V end lost 5 bases, the J end lost 0 bases, and 10 bases lay between the germline ends. Per the germline V gene, CDR1 is KGHSH and CDR2 is LQKENI. This CDR3 has 15 amino acids. The CDR3 nucleotides read TGTGCCAGCTCAAGACCTGGCTCAACTAATGAAAAACTGTTTTTT. The encoded protein is CASSRPGSTNEKLFF.

The chain employs TRBV7-9 and TRBJ1-2; no clear D. Germline V gene lookup returns CDR1 SEHNR and CDR2 FQNEAQ (reference sequence). The CDR3 length is 19 residues. The V and J ends lost 1 base and 3 bases respectively, with 24 bases between them. As DNA, the CDR3 is TGTGCCAGCAGCTTAGAACCAGGCTGGGCCAGCGCGGGGTACTATGGCTACACCTTC. The encoded protein is CASSLEPGWASAGYYGYTF.

This clone was observed a handful of times. The chain links TRBV5-1 to TRBJ2-1; 8 positions agree with TRBD2. The CDR3 is 15 amino acids. V shed 1 base and J 5 bases; nucleotides not matched to a gene: 5. The germline V gene has CDR1 SGHRS and CDR2 YFSETQ. CDR3 region: CASSLPGGPNNEQFF. In nucleotides, the CDR3 is TGCGCCAGCAGCTTGCCGGGAGGGCCCAACAATGAGCAGTTCTTC.

The V call is TRBV3-1 (or the pseudogene TRBV3-2), the J call TRBJ1-5, with 8 bases aligning to TRBD1. Losses at the gene ends were 5 bases for V and 2 bases for J; bases not matched to a gene: 2. This CDR3 has 14 amino acids. Germline values: CDR1 LGHDT, CDR2 YNNKEL (reference sequence). The CDR3 nucleotides read TGTGCCAGCAGCTTGGGACAGGGCAATCAGCCCCAGCATTTT. Residues: CASSLGQGNQPQHF.

This rearrangement joins TRBV11-3 to TRBJ2-1, with TRBD2 identical over 8 bases. CDR1 SGHNT and CDR2 YENEEA come from the germline V gene. After removal of 3 bases from V and 6 bases from J, the junction contained 4 bases not matched to a gene. There are 14 residues in the CDR3. The CDR3 region has the DNA TGTGCCAGCAGCTTGGCGGGAGGATCCAATGAGCAGTTCTTC. Amino acid sequence: CASSLAGGSNEQFF.

V gene TRBV27 combines with J gene TRBJ1-1; no reliable D call. The CDR3 spans 16 residues. CDR1 and CDR2 (germline): MNHEY, SMNVEV (reference sequence). Trimming pared 0 bases from V and 1 base from J, leaving 12 bases between. CDR3 sequence reads: CASSLSLGLTNTEAFF. The CDR3, as DNA: TGTGCCAGCAGTTTATCCCTTGGCCTGACGAACACTGAAGCTTTCTTT.

In regard to this clone: The same CDR3 also results from other DNA sequences found in this sample. The rearrangement uses TRBV30 and TRBJ2-7; D remains ambiguous. The CDR3 has 12 amino acids. Germline CDR1 and CDR2: GTSNPN and SVGIG (reference sequence). V gave up 0 bases and J gave up 3 bases, with 6 bases separating them. CDR3 amino acids: CAWSVGGYEQYF. DNA of the CDR3: TGTGCCTGGAGTGTGGGCGGCTACGAGCAGTACTTC.